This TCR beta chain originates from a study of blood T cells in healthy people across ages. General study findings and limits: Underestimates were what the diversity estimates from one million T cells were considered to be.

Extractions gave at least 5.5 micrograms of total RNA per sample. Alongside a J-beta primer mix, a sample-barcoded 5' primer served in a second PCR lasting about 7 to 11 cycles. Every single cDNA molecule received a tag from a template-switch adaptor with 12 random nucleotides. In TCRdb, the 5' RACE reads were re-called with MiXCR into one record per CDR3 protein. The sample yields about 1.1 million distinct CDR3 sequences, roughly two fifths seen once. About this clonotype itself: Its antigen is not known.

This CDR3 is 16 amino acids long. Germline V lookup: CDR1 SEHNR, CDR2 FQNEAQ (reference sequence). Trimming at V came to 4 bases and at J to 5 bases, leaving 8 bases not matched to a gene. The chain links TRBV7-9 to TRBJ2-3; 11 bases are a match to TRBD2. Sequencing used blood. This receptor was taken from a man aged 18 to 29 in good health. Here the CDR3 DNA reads TGTGCCAGCAGCTCAGGACTAGCGGGCCGAATAGATACGCAGTATTTT. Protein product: CASSSGLAGRIDTQYF.